This T cell receptor beta chain comes out of a study of blood T cell repertoires in COVID-19. Study summary: The samples span acute and convalescent COVID-19 from the United States, Italy and Spain. PBMCs, B-cell-depleted T cells, or T cells were the source of the cDNA or gDNA that made up the material.

The CDR3 length is 14 residues. V was pared by 6 bases and J by 5 bases, with 6 bases of the junction left unmatched. The V gene's germline CDR1 is ENHRY and CDR2 SYGVKD. The authors' processing: Quantification of nucleated cells was approximated via reference gene primer amplification. Sequenced by immunoSEQ multiplex PCR; TCRdb stores in-frame clones only, minus some. V and J calls and clone size are given by that table; D and trimming were obtained from the DNA. The repertoire holds about 210,000 clones, roughly 78% seen once, with about 12% in the top ten. The sample taken for sequencing was peripheral blood. V usage is TRBV10-3 and J usage is TRBJ2-1; 8 nucleotides agree with TRBD2. The sequence was obtained from a woman in her forties with acute or convalescent COVID-19. As DNA, the CDR3 is TGTGCCATCAGGCCGGGACTAGTCAACAATGAGCAGTTCTTC. Protein: CAIRPGLVNNEQFF.